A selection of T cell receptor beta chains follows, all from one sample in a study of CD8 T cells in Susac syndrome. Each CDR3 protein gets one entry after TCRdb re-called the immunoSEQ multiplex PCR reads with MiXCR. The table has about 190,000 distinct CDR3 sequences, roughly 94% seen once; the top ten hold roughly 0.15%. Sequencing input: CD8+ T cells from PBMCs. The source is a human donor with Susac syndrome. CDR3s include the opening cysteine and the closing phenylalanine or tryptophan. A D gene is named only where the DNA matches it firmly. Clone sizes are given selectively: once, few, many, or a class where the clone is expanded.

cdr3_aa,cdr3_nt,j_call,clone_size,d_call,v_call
CASSPSGTTYEQYF,TGTGCCAGCAGCCCGAGCGGGACAACTTACGAGCAGTACTTC,TRBJ2-7,.,.,TRBV12-3/TRBV12-4
CASSPENQETQYF,TGTGCCAGCAGCCCGGAAAATCAAGAGACCCAGTACTTC,TRBJ2-5,once,.,TRBV7-2
CASSTGQGDTIYF,TGTGCCAGCAGCACGGGACAGGGAGACACCATATATTTT,TRBJ1-3,.,TRBD1,TRBV7-9
CSARLKRESYHEQYF,TGCAGTGCTAGACTTAAGCGGGAATCTTACCACGAGCAGTACTTC,TRBJ2-7,.,TRBD2,TRBV20-1
CASNSPGSYSPLHF,TGTGCCAGTAACTCCCCAGGATCCTACTCACCCCTCCACTTT,TRBJ1-6,.,.,TRBV19
CSAGPGTGFSPLHF,TGCAGTGCTGGTCCCGGGACAGGGTTCTCACCCCTCCACTTT,TRBJ1-6,.,TRBD1,TRBV20-1
CASSQGLIKSEAFF,TGCGCCAGCAGCCAAGGCCTCATTAAGTCTGAAGCTTTCTTT,TRBJ1-1,.,.,TRBV4-1
CASSLVEGNTEAFF,TGTGCCAGCAGCTTAGTGGAAGGTAACACTGAAGCTTTCTTT,TRBJ1-1,few,.,TRBV12-3/TRBV12-4
CASSPDGSSYEQYF,TGTGCCAGCAGCCCGGATGGATCCTCCTACGAGCAGTACTTC,TRBJ2-7,.,.,TRBV11-2
CATSGYRVSSGSDLAYSYNEQFF,TGTGCCACCAGTGGCTACAGGGTGTCTAGCGGGAGCGACCTCGCCTACTCCTACAATGAGCAGTTCTTC,TRBJ2-1,few,TRBD2,TRBV24-1
CASSDRTGVHSYNEQFF,TGTGCCAGCAGTGACCGAACGGGGGTCCACTCCTACAATGAGCAGTTCTTC,TRBJ2-1,.,.,TRBV6-4
CATIRRLQTERETQYF,TGCGCCACCATACGGCGCCTCCAGACAGAGAGGGAGACCCAGTACTTC,TRBJ2-5,.,.,TRBV23-1
CASSWGQLQETQYF,TGTGCCAGCAGCTGGGGACAACTCCAAGAGACCCAGTACTTC,TRBJ2-5,.,.,TRBV28
CASSYGVDGYTF,TGTGCCAGCAGTTACGGAGTGGATGGCTACACCTTC,TRBJ1-2,.,.,TRBV6-5
CASSVQGSTDTQYF,TGTGCCAGCAGCGTGCAGGGGAGCACAGATACGCAGTATTTT,TRBJ2-3,.,.,TRBV9
CASSYSPSGFTDTQYF,TGTGCCAGCAGTTACTCTCCTAGCGGGTTCACAGATACGCAGTATTTT,TRBJ2-3,.,TRBD2,TRBV6-5
CASSVTGGGQPQHF,TGTGCCAGTAGTGTTACAGGGGGTGGACAGCCCCAGCATTTT,TRBJ1-5,.,TRBD1,TRBV19
CSASRQGLIAETQYF,TGCAGTGCTAGTAGGCAGGGCTTAATTGCGGAGACCCAGTACTTC,TRBJ2-5,.,.,TRBV20-1
CSARDYLQRESHEQYF,TGCAGTGCTAGAGATTACCTCCAGCGGGAGTCCCACGAGCAGTACTTC,TRBJ2-7,.,TRBD2,TRBV20-1
CASSLGQGYDEQFF,TGTGCCAGCAGCTTAGGACAGGGTTACGATGAGCAGTTCTTC,TRBJ2-1,.,TRBD1,TRBV11-2
CAWSDNLGYGYTF,TGTGCCTGGAGTGATAATCTCGGCTATGGCTACACCTTC,TRBJ1-2,.,.,TRBV30
CASSSRQGGWLNTEAFF,TGTGCCAGCAGTTCTCGACAGGGTGGGTGGTTGAACACTGAAGCTTTCTTT,TRBJ1-1,.,TRBD1,TRBV27
CASSAGTSYNEQFF,TGCGCCAGCAGCGCCGGGACTTCCTACAATGAGCAGTTCTTC,TRBJ2-1,.,.,TRBV5-1
CASSLGTTGVNTEAFF,TGCGCCAGCAGCCTAGGAACTACAGGCGTTAACACTGAAGCTTTCTTT,TRBJ1-1,once,.,TRBV5-1
CASSSIGPETQYF,TGTGCCAGCAGCTCGATCGGTCCTGAGACCCAGTACTTC,TRBJ2-5,.,.,TRBV11-1
CSAYTDRVKTQYF,TGCAGTGCCTACACCGACAGGGTTAAGACCCAGTACTTC,TRBJ2-5,.,TRBD1,TRBV20-1
CASSQPGQPYEQYF,TGTGCCAGCTCCCAACCGGGACAGCCCTACGAGCAGTACTTC,TRBJ2-7,.,TRBD1,TRBV18
CASSTLGGQRETQYF,TGTGCCAGCAGTACCTTGGGGGGGCAGCGGGAGACCCAGTACTTC,TRBJ2-5,.,.,TRBV6-5